These 26 T cell receptor beta chains came from one sample sequenced in a study of blood T cell repertoires in COVID-19. Only in-frame clones appear in the TCRdb table, and some are missing; sequencing was by immunoSEQ multiplex PCR. The data contain some 70,000 clones, 75% to 85% of them singletons. The sample taken for sequencing was peripheral blood. All receptors derive from a woman in her seventies with acute or convalescent COVID-19.

The chain has TRBV18 and TRBJ1-1; the D gene is possibly TRBD1 (6 bases). The germline V and J ends were trimmed by 6 bases and 3 bases, with 17 bases remaining between them. Germline assignment: CDR1 KGHSH and CDR2 LQKENI. CDR3 length: 15 residues. The CDR3 reads CASSPIGGLDTEAFF. As DNA, the CDR3 is TGTGCCAGCTCTCCTATTGGGGGCCTGGACACTGAAGCTTTCTTT.

The V gene is TRBV30, the J gene TRBJ1-5; TRBD1 might be the D (6 bases). This CDR3 has 13 residues. CDR1 and CDR2 from the germline V gene are GTSNPN and SVGIG (reference sequence). Trimming removed 1 base from V and 6 bases from J, with 10 bases in between. DNA of the CDR3: TGTGCCTGGAGTGCAGGGGACGGTCAGCCCCAGCATTTT. It specifies CAWSAGDGQPQHF.

This clone was detected only a few times. V and J are TRBV28 and TRBJ1-4; D remains unclear. The CDR3 has 15 amino acids. The V gene lost 11 bases and the J gene lost 1 base, with 17 bases spanning the gap. Germline V lookup: CDR1 MDHEN, CDR2 SYDVKM. CDR3 in DNA: TGTGCCGTACAAGGCGGAGTCGGAACTAATGAAAAACTGTTTTTT. This sequence encodes CAVQGGVGTNEKLFF.

Concerning this clone: One end of the junction does not line up with germline, which may come from a read error. The chain recombines TRBV6-5 with TRBJ1-1; 8 bases match TRBD1. Germline lookup yields CDR1 MNHEY and CDR2 SVGAGI. The CDR3 has 11 amino acids. The CDR3 is CASKVGWTGNF. CDR3 coding DNA: TGTGCCAGCAAGGTTGGGTGGACAGGGAATTTT.

The chain links TRBV2 to TRBJ1-1; D is perhaps TRBD1 (5 bases). The germline V and J ends were trimmed by 10 bases and 3 bases, with 15 bases remaining between them. This CDR3 spans 13 amino acids. CDR1 is SNHLY and CDR2 is FYNNEI in the germline V gene. Here the CDR3 reads CATRTRGDTEAFF. The CDR3 DNA is TGTGCCACCCGGACTAGAGGGGACACTGAAGCTTTCTTT.

CDR3 region: CASSVRWTEAFF. The CDR3 DNA sequence: TGTGCCAGCAGTGTCCGGTGGACTGAAGCTTTCTTT. The chain employs TRBV6-2 or TRBV6-3 and TRBJ1-1; D unresolved. Trimming cost V 5 bases and J 5 bases, with 9 bases left between them. The CDR3 is 12 residues long. Germline-derived CDR1 and CDR2 are MNHEY and SVGEGT.

The chain employs TRBV9 and TRBJ1-1; D unclear. Germline V lookup: CDR1 SGDLS, CDR2 YYNGEE. V lost 0 bases and J lost 1, with 4 bases in between. The CDR3 is made up of 13 amino acids. The CDR3 region has the DNA TGTGCCAGCAGCGTAGACGGGAACACTGAAGCTTTCTTT. It yields the protein CASSVDGNTEAFF.

The chain uses TRBV6-2 or TRBV6-3 and TRBJ1-2; D may be TRBD1 (5 bases). This CDR3 spans 17 amino acids. The V end lost 0 bases, the J end lost 8 bases, and 22 bases lay between the germline ends. Looked up from germline, CDR1 is MNHEY and CDR2 is SVGEGT. The CDR3 bases are TGTGCCAGCAGTTACTCCTCTACTCGGACAACCTTCGACGGCTACACCTTC. Encoded protein: CASSYSSTRTTFDGYTF.

This clone was counted once. This rearrangement joins TRBV7-9 to TRBJ2-5; D unresolved. The germline V gene has CDR1 SEHNR and CDR2 FQNEAQ (reference sequence). The CDR3 totals 15 residues. V shed 5 bases and J shed 0 bases, with 13 bases lying between them. For the CDR3, the DNA is TGTGCCAGCAGCACCAAGCTCGCTTACCAAGAGACCCAGTACTTC. Amino acid sequence: CASSTKLAYQETQYF.

The chain couples TRBV28 to TRBJ1-2; maybe TRBD1 (6 bases). The CDR3 contains 14 residues. V was trimmed by 5 bases and J by 4 bases, leaving 14 bases between them. CDR1 is MDHEN, CDR2 SYDVKM, per germline. The CDR3 DNA follows: TGTGCCAGCAGTCCCACAGGGATTGGCTATGGCTACACCTTC. It encodes CASSPTGIGYGYTF.

The chain uses TRBV5-1 and TRBJ2-5; D gene ambiguous. Germline-derived CDR1 and CDR2 are SGHRS and YFSETQ. The CDR3 consists of 13 residues. V shed 0 bases and J shed 4 bases, with 7 bases lying between them. CDR3 protein: CASSLVPGETQYF. The CDR3, as DNA: TGCGCCAGCAGCTTGGTCCCGGGAGAGACCCAGTACTTC.

V and J are TRBV27 and TRBJ2-7; 9 bases line up with TRBD2. The CDR3 loop spans 15 amino acids. CDR1 and CDR2 from the germline V gene are MNHEY and SMNVEV (reference sequence). With 8 bases clipped from V and 1 base from J, the junction kept 9 bases outside the gene matches. The DNA of the CDR3 is TGTGCCAGCTGGAGAGCGACTAGCGGATCCTACGAGCAGTACTTC. Protein sequence: CASWRATSGSYEQYF.

The gene calls are TRBV19 and TRBJ2-3; maybe TRBD1 (6 bases). V was pared by 5 bases and J by 4 bases, with 22 bases between. The CDR3 is 17 residues long. Germline loops: CDR1 LNHDA, CDR2 SQIVND (reference sequence). CDR3 protein: CASSPQPGHLGADTQYF. CDR3 DNA: TGTGCCAGTAGTCCCCAACCGGGACACTTAGGAGCAGATACGCAGTATTTT.

The CDR3 coding sequence is TGTGCCAGCAGCAGATCTCAGGGGGGAAACACTGAAGCTTTCTTT. Its translation is CASSRSQGGNTEAFF. The chain has TRBV11-2 and TRBJ1-1, with 7 bases aligning to TRBD1. Germline-derived CDR1 and CDR2 are SGHAT and FQNNGV. The CDR3 is 15 amino acids. Unmatched junction bases numbered 8, after V lost 5 bases and J lost 2 bases. The whole variable domain, filled in from reference TRBV11-2 and TRBJ1-1, reads EAGVAQSPRYKIIEKRQSVAFWCNPISGHATLYWYQQILGQGPKLLIQFQNNGVVDDSQLPKDRFSAERLKGVDSTLKIQPAKLEDSAVYLCASSRSQGGNTEAFFGQGTRLTVV.

The chain links TRBV6-5 to TRBJ1-1; D call uncertain. Trimming pared 0 bases from V and 4 bases from J, leaving 12 bases between. CDR3 length: 15 amino acids. From germline, CDR1 is MNHEY and CDR2 SVGAGI. CDR3 bases: TGTGCCAGCAGTTACTCGATCAGGTTGGTCACTGAAGCTTTCTTT. As protein: CASSYSIRLVTEAFF.

The chain carries TRBV2 and TRBJ2-1; no firm D call. This CDR3 comprises 16 residues. Germline CDR1 and CDR2: SNHLY and FYNNEI. Deletions cut 7 bases from V and 0 bases from J, with 16 bases between. The CDR3 coding sequence is TGTGCCAGCATAACCTTTGGCAGAAGCTCCTACAATGAGCAGTTCTTC. Amino acids: CASITFGRSSYNEQFF.

This chain links TRBV7-9 with TRBJ2-1; 11 bases are a match to TRBD2. The CDR3 contains 15 residues. Germline-derived CDR1 and CDR2 are SEHNR and FQNEAQ (reference sequence). The junction had 8 bases not matched to a gene; V was cut back by 5 bases and J by 8 bases. CDR3 loop: CASSGGTSGPHEQFF. CDR3 bases: TGTGCCAGCAGCGGCGGGACTAGCGGCCCCCATGAGCAGTTCTTC.

The chain carries TRBV4-2 and TRBJ2-7, with D maybe TRBD2 (7 bases). The V gene lost 4 bases and the J gene lost 3 bases, with 16 bases spanning the gap. The V gene's germline CDR1 is LGHNA and CDR2 YNFKEQ. This CDR3 spans 15 amino acids. The CDR3 is CASSRDTSAFYEQYF. CDR3 nucleotides: TGTGCCAGCAGCCGGGACACTAGCGCCTTCTACGAGCAGTACTTC.

This clone appeared a single time. V and J are TRBV5-1 and TRBJ1-6; D not certain. The CDR3 has 18 amino acids. V was pared by 4 bases and J by 0 bases, with 17 bases between. Looked up from germline, CDR1 is SGHRS and CDR2 is YFSETQ. CDR3 nucleotides: TGCGCCAGCAGCGCAGCCGGACCGGGGAGCTCCTATAATTCACCCCTCCACTTT. As protein: CASSAAGPGSSYNSPLHF.

The rearrangement links TRBV5-1 to TRBJ1-1, with TRBD1 matching 8 bases. V lost 7 bases and J lost 4; bases outside the gene matches: 6. The CDR3 covers 13 residues. CDR1 and CDR2 from the germline V gene are SGHRS and YFSETQ. CDR3 in amino acids: CASSWTGTTEAFF. The DNA of the CDR3 is TGCGCCAGCTCCTGGACAGGGACCACTGAAGCTTTCTTT.

The chain combines TRBV10-2 with TRBJ2-1, with 8 positions matching TRBD2. This CDR3 comprises 13 residues. Germline-derived CDR1 and CDR2 are WSHSY and SAAADI. With V trimmed by 6 bases and J by 5 bases, 3 bases remained unmatched. CDR3 sequence reads: CASRVSGNNEQFF. CDR3 sequence (DNA): TGCGCCAGCAGGGTTAGCGGGAACAATGAGCAGTTCTTC.

This clone turned up a few times. V is TRBV6-5 and J is TRBJ1-2; D gene ambiguous. CDR1 is MNHEY and CDR2 is SVGAGI in the germline V gene. The CDR3 loop spans 16 amino acids. V gave up 3 bases and J gave up 0 bases, with 14 bases separating them. The CDR3 loop is CASSYERTRANYGYTF. The CDR3 DNA follows: TGTGCCAGCAGTTATGAAAGGACTCGAGCTAACTATGGCTACACCTTC.

V is TRBV19 and J is TRBJ1-2; TRBD1 might be the D (6 bases). Germline V gene sequence: CDR1 LNHDA, CDR2 SQIVND (reference sequence). V was shortened by 4 bases and J by 0 bases, with 9 bases between the two germline ends. The CDR3 length is 14 residues. The CDR3 is CASSTTGSNYGYTF. The CDR3 DNA reads TGTGCCAGTAGTACCACAGGGTCTAACTATGGCTACACCTTC.

This CDR3 is CASSLGRGTGPSSGNTIYF. DNA of the CDR3: TGTGCCAGCAGCTTAGGACGGGGGACAGGGCCTTCCTCTGGAAACACCATATATTTT. This chain links TRBV13 with TRBJ1-3; 9 nucleotides align to TRBD1. J gave up 0 bases and V 0 bases, and 9 bases lay outside the gene matches. CDR1 is PRHDT, CDR2 FYEKMQ, per germline (reference sequence). The CDR3 has 19 amino acids.

The rearrangement links TRBV6-1 to TRBJ2-7; TRBD2 matches at 7 bases. Trimming at V came to 3 bases and at J to 12 bases, leaving 5 bases not matched to a gene. From germline, CDR1 is MNHNS and CDR2 SASEGT. The CDR3 runs 11 residues. The CDR3 nucleotides read TGTGCCAGCAGTGATGGGCCTAGCGGGTACTTC. It yields the protein CASSDGPSGYF.

In its sample, this clone was seen once. The chain employs TRBV20-1 and TRBJ1-2; D gene ambiguous. Germline V gene data show CDR1 as DFQATT and CDR2 as SNEGSKA (reference sequence). The CDR3 totals 13 residues. Trimming took off 3 bases at V and 7 bases at J, with 15 bases between the two ends. The CDR3 nucleotides read TGCAGTGCTAGTAATTCGATCGAGCCTGGCTACACCTTC. It specifies CSASNSIEPGYTF.